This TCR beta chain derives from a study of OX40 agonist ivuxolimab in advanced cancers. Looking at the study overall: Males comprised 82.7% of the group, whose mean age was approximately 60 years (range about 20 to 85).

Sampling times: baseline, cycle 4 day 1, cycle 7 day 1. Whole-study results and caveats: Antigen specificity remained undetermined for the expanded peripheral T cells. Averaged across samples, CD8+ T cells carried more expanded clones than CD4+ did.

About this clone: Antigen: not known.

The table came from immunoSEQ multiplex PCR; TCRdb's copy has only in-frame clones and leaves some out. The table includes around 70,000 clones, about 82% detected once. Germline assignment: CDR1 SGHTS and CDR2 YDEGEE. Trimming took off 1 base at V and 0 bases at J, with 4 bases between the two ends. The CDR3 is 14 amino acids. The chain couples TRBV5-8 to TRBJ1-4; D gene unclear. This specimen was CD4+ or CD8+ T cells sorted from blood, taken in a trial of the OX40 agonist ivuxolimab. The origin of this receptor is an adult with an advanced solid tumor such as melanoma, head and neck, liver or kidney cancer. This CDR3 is CASSLMSTNEKLFF. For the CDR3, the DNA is TGTGCCAGCAGCTTGATGTCAACTAATGAAAAACTGTTTTTT. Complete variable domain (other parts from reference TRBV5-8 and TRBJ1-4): EAGVTQSPTHLIKTRGQQATLRCSPISGHTSVYWYQQALGLGLQFLLWYDEGEERNRGNFPPRFSGRQFPNYSSELNVNALELEDSALYLCASSLMSTNEKLFFGSGTQLSVL.